Each of the 19 T cell receptor beta chains below was sequenced from the same sample in a study of early T cells in non-severe SARS-CoV-2 infection. MiXCR, run by TCRdb on the 5' RACE reads, gives a single entry per CDR3 protein. This sample carries 65,000 to 80,000 distinct CDR3 sequences, about 11% of them seen once, and the ten largest clones take over 3.5%. The sample comprised whole blood. These TCRs come from an adult who was a healthcare worker with PCR-confirmed SARS-CoV-2 infection or an uninfected control (not recorded which).

In its sample, this clonotype was seen many times. The J gene is TRBJ1-6, the V gene TRBV7-6; D possibly corresponds to TRBD1 (5 bases). V shed 5 bases and J shed 7 bases, with 18 bases lying between them. The CDR3 contains 16 residues. Germline V gene data show CDR1 as SGHVS and CDR2 as FNYEAQ. The CDR3 DNA reads as TGTGCCAGCAGCCCCGCCCCAAGGGGTTGGAATTCACCCCTCCACTTT. The encoded protein is CASSPAPRGWNSPLHF.

V usage is TRBV4-3 and J usage is TRBJ2-7; maybe TRBD1 (5 bases). The CDR3 has 15 residues. The ends were cut back, 0 bases at V and 0 bases at J, with 9 bases in the middle. Germline V lookup: CDR1 LGHNA, CDR2 YSLEER. In nucleotides, the CDR3 is TGCGCCAGCAGCCAAGACAGGGTCAGCTCCTACGAGCAGTACTTC. Amino acids: CASSQDRVSSYEQYF.

This clonotype was counted only a few times. This chain links TRBV19 with TRBJ1-5; maybe TRBD1 (5 bases). V was trimmed by 6 bases and J by 3 bases, leaving 15 bases between them. This CDR3 contains 15 residues. Germline CDR1 is LNHDA and CDR2 is SQIVND (reference sequence). The CDR3 DNA reads TGTGCCAGTAGCCATAGGAAGGACACCAATCAGCCCCAGCATTTT. It encodes CASSHRKDTNQPQHF.

This clonotype was observed at least ten times. J is TRBJ2-2 and V is TRBV27; tentatively, D is TRBD2 (6 bases). The germline V and J ends were trimmed by 5 bases and 7 bases, with 23 bases remaining between them. The CDR3 spans 17 residues. The V gene's germline CDR1 is MNHEY and CDR2 SMNVEV (reference sequence). DNA for the CDR3: TGTGCCAGCAGTCGCTCACCTCGGGGGAAAGTGATCGGGGAGCTGTTTTTT. Protein: CASSRSPRGKVIGELFF.

This clonotype showed up many times. The chain couples TRBV12-5 to TRBJ1-1, with unresolved D. Between the trimmed V and J ends, which lost 6 bases and 11 bases, there was a span of 25 bases. Germline V gene lookup returns CDR1 LGHNT and CDR2 FRNRAP. The CDR3 length is 15 residues. The CDR3 bases are TGTGCTAGTGGCCCCCTGTCAAGATCTAAGTTGTCGGCTTTCTTT. Residues: CASGPLSRSKLSAFF.

This chain joins TRBV7-9 and TRBJ2-7, with a possible D match to TRBD2 (5 bases). CDR3 length: 14 residues. Germline CDR1 is SEHNR and CDR2 is FQNEAQ (reference sequence). Trimming shortened V by 5 bases and J by 4 bases, and 15 bases separated the two germline ends. The CDR3 DNA follows: TGTGCCAGCAGCCCAACCGGGATAGTATACGAGCAGTACTTC. As protein: CASSPTGIVYEQYF.

At least ten counts were recorded for this clonotype. CDR3 bases: TGCAGTGCTAAAGAGACGCAAGAGACCCAGTACTTC. Its protein is CSAKETQETQYF. The V gene is TRBV20-1, the J gene TRBJ2-5; D ambiguous. V was cut by 4 bases and J by 2 bases, with 8 bases left in between. Germline CDR1 is DFQATT and CDR2 is SNEGSKA (reference sequence). The CDR3 is made up of 12 amino acids.

This clonotype turned up a few times. The chain couples TRBV5-1 to TRBJ2-3; 11 bases line up with TRBD1. In germline, CDR1 is SGHRS, CDR2 YFSETQ. The CDR3 loop spans 15 amino acids. Unmatched junction bases numbered 12, after V lost 7 bases and J lost 8 bases. The CDR3 spells CASRPPGTGGVTQYF. The DNA of the CDR3 is TGCGCCAGCCGCCCCCCGGGGACAGGGGGTGTTACGCAGTATTTT.

This clonotype has at least ten counts. The V and J genes are TRBV4-3 and TRBJ2-7; tentative D call: TRBD2 (5 bases). CDR1 and CDR2 from the germline V gene are LGHNA and YSLEER. The CDR3 has 15 residues. V gave up 0 bases and J gave up 2 bases, with 11 bases separating them. The CDR3 here is CASSQDSGSPYEQYF. CDR3 nucleotides: TGCGCCAGCAGCCAAGATAGTGGGAGCCCCTACGAGCAGTACTTC.

This clonotype has a handful of counts. This sequence joins TRBV5-1 and TRBJ1-4, with D unclear. The CDR3 loop spans 13 amino acids. The germline gives CDR1 SGHRS, CDR2 YFSETQ. Trimming cost V 4 bases and J 5 bases, with 9 bases left between them. Written as DNA, the CDR3 is TGCGCCAGCAGCCGCGACGGGAATGAAAAACTGTTTTTT. Protein sequence: CASSRDGNEKLFF.

This clonotype has ten or more counts. The chain combines TRBV6-2 or TRBV6-3 with TRBJ2-7; D ambiguous. This CDR3 has 14 amino acids. CDR1 MNHEY and CDR2 SVGEGT come from the germline V gene. Trimming removed 2 bases from V and 1 base from J, with 9 bases in between. CDR3 DNA sequence: TGTGCCAGCAGTTACCCCACGAGATCCTACGAGCAGTACTTC. Amino acids: CASSYPTRSYEQYF.

The table lists this clonotype with a few counts. V and J are TRBV20-1 and TRBJ2-2; 10 bases match TRBD2. Germline lookup yields CDR1 DFQATT and CDR2 SNEGSKA (reference sequence). V was pared by 1 base and J by 7 bases, with 3 bases of the junction left unmatched. This CDR3 is 14 amino acids long. In DNA form, the CDR3 reads TGCAGTGCTAGAGTAGCGGGGGGCATCGGGGAGCTGTTTTTT. Translating gives CSARVAGGIGELFF.

The gene calls are TRBV20-1 and TRBJ2-7; D is uncertain. This CDR3 is built from 12 residues. CDR1 is DFQATT and CDR2 is SNEGSKA in the germline V gene (reference sequence). V lost 1 base to trimming and J lost 1 base, with 5 bases between them. The CDR3 loop is CSARVRSYEQYF. The CDR3 coding sequence is TGCAGTGCTAGAGTTCGGTCCTACGAGCAGTACTTC.

Only one count was recorded for this clonotype. Germline is not matched at one junction end, which may reflect a read error. The V gene is TRBV7-6, the J gene TRBJ1-1, with TRBD1 matching 7 bases. CDR1 and CDR2 (germline): SGHVS, FNYEAQ. This CDR3 contains 14 residues. This CDR3 is CASSLQGRNTEDFF. The CDR3 nucleotides are TGTGCCAGCAGCCTACAGGGGAGGAACACTGAAGATTTCTTT.

This chain uses TRBV6-1 with TRBJ2-7, with D possibly called TRBD1 or TRBD2 (5 bases each). Germline CDR1 is MNHNS and CDR2 is SASEGT. The V gene lost 2 bases and the J gene lost 2 bases, with 10 bases spanning the gap. CDR3 length equals 14 residues. The CDR3 DNA follows: TGTGCCAGCAGTGAAATCGGGGCCACCTACGAGCAGTACTTC. Translation: CASSEIGATYEQYF.

This clonotype has more than one count but fewer than ten. This chain connects TRBV6-6 to TRBJ2-2; a possible D gene is TRBD1 (6 bases). The germline V and J ends were trimmed by 0 bases and 7 bases, with 9 bases remaining between them. The germline V gene encodes CDR1 MNHNY and CDR2 SVGAGI (reference sequence). This CDR3 comprises 14 residues. CDR3 sequence (DNA): TGTGCCAGCAGTTACTCCACAGGGATCGGGGAGCTGTTTTTT. Protein: CASSYSTGIGELFF.

This clonotype was recorded many times. The CDR3 loop is CASSPSGTSGAPLHEQYF. CDR3 DNA: TGTGCCAGCAGCCCGAGCGGGACTAGCGGGGCCCCCCTCCACGAGCAGTACTTC. V is TRBV13 and J is TRBJ2-7; 13 bases match TRBD2. V shed 5 bases and J 5 bases; nucleotides not matched to a gene: 15. This CDR3 spans 18 amino acids. Per germline, CDR1 PRHDT and CDR2 FYEKMQ (reference sequence).

The genes are TRBV11-2 and TRBJ2-7, with 7 bases fitting TRBD1. Germline CDR1 and CDR2: SGHAT and FQNNGV. V shed 3 bases, J shed 4 bases, and the junction held 6 bases outside the gene matches. This CDR3 is built from 14 residues. In nucleotides, the CDR3 is TGTGCCAGCAGCTTCTGGACAGGTAATTACGAGCAGTACTTC. Encoded protein: CASSFWTGNYEQYF.

This clonotype was detected ten times or more. The chain joins TRBV24-1 to TRBJ2-1; 7 bases align to TRBD1. Unmatched junction bases numbered 8, after V lost 2 bases and J lost 2 bases. Germline V lookup: CDR1 KGHDR, CDR2 SFDVKD. The CDR3 covers 17 residues. The chain's CDR3 is CATSDSQYRGPYNEQFF. Written as DNA, the CDR3 is TGTGCCACCAGTGATTCCCAATACAGGGGCCCCTACAATGAGCAGTTCTTC.